The 24 T cell receptor beta chains presented below share a single source sample, sequenced in a study of blood T cells in healthy people across ages. Using a J-beta primer mix together with a sample-barcoded 5' primer, a second PCR was run for roughly 7 to 11 cycles. TCRdb called the 5' RACE reads again in MiXCR, with one record for every CDR3 protein. Among under 2,000,000 distinct CDR3 sequences, less than 50% were seen once, and the ten largest hold approximately 2.1%. Sequenced sample: blood. These receptors were collected from a woman aged 40 to 50 in good health.

This clonotype was observed a handful of times. The rearrangement uses TRBV11-2 and TRBJ2-5, with 11 bases lining up with TRBD1. After removal of 3 bases from V and 11 bases from J, the junction contained 8 bases not matched to a gene. The CDR3 spans 14 residues. CDR1 SGHAT and CDR2 FQNNGV come from the germline V gene. The CDR3 region has the DNA TGTGCCAGCAGCTTGTGGACAGGGGGCAGGGAGCAGTACTTC. Protein sequence: CASSLWTGGREQYF.

This clonotype has a handful of counts. The chain joins TRBV28 to TRBJ2-4; TRBD2 aligns across 11 bases. The CDR3 is 19 residues long. CDR1 and CDR2 (germline): MDHEN, SYDVKM. J gave up 0 bases and V 4 bases, and 11 bases lay outside the gene matches. The CDR3 reads CASSSLAGGKRGAKNIQYF. CDR3 nucleotide sequence: TGTGCCAGCAGTTCCCTAGCGGGGGGAAAGAGGGGAGCCAAAAACATTCAGTACTTC. Supplemented by reference TRBV28 and TRBJ2-4, the full variable domain reads DVKVTQSSRYLVKRTGEKVFLECVQDMDHENMFWYRQDPGLGLRLIYFSYDVKMKEKGDIPEGYSVSREKKERFSLILESASTNQTSMYLCASSSLAGGKRGAKNIQYFGAGTRLSVL.

The chain carries TRBV6-6 and TRBJ1-2; D is possibly TRBD1 (6 bases). Germline values: CDR1 MNHNY, CDR2 SVGAGI (reference sequence). CDR3 size: 12 residues. V was shortened by 8 bases and J by 3 bases, with 10 bases between the two germline ends. The CDR3 spells CASWGQYYGYTF. The CDR3 nucleotides are TGTGCCAGCTGGGGGCAGTACTATGGCTACACCTTC.

J is TRBJ2-3 and V is TRBV7-2; 7 bases are shared with TRBD2. With 4 bases clipped from V and 4 bases from J, the junction kept 8 bases outside the gene matches. From germline, CDR1 is SGHTA and CDR2 FQGNSA. The CDR3 covers 15 residues. CDR3 loop: CASSSSLSGADTQYF. CDR3 DNA: TGTGCCAGCAGCTCCTCCTTAAGCGGGGCAGATACGCAGTATTTT.

This clonotype was detected ten times or more. The V and J genes are TRBV12-3 or TRBV12-4 and TRBJ1-2; 7 bases fit TRBD1. This CDR3 spans 14 amino acids. Unmatched junction bases numbered 8, after V lost 6 bases and J lost 4 bases. CDR3 in amino acids: CASRNTGESYGYTF. CDR3 sequence (DNA): TGTGCCAGCAGAAATACAGGGGAGAGCTATGGCTACACCTTC.

A note on this clonotype: One end of the junction fails to match germline, which may point to a read error. The J gene is TRBJ2-3, the V gene TRBV11-2, with D hard to call. Germline CDR1 is SGHAT and CDR2 is FQNNGV. The CDR3 covers 14 residues. In nucleotides, the CDR3 is TGTGCCAGCAGCGTAGACATGGGGTCAGATACGCAGTATTTT. Residues: CASSVDMGSDTQYF.

The rearrangement links TRBV7-2 to TRBJ1-2; D not certain. CDR3 size: 15 residues. Trimming left V 0 bases short and J 0 bases short, with 8 bases between. Germline V gene lookup returns CDR1 SGHTA and CDR2 FQGNSA. CDR3 loop: CASSLAPRANYGYTF. CDR3 DNA sequence: TGTGCCAGCAGCTTAGCTCCGAGGGCTAACTATGGCTACACCTTC.

V usage is TRBV12-3 or TRBV12-4 and J usage is TRBJ2-4; 8 nucleotides match TRBD1. The J call may be in error: the DNA end matches TRBJ2-7 better. This CDR3 comprises 14 residues. CDR3 region: CASSDRGKSYEQYF. The CDR3 nucleotides are TGTGCCAGCAGTGACAGGGGCAAGTCCTACGAGCAGTACTTC.

Concerning this clonotype itself: Germline is not matched at one junction end, which may reflect a read error. The CDR3 DNA reads TGTGCCTGCAGCCAAGTACGAGCCTACGAGCAGTACTTC. Its translation is CACSQVRAYEQYF. The chain uses TRBV3-1 and TRBJ2-7; D not certain. Germline V lookup: CDR1 LGHDT, CDR2 YNNKEL (reference sequence). This CDR3 has 13 residues.

The J gene is TRBJ1-2, the V gene TRBV20-1; no definite D call. The CDR3 extends over 13 amino acids. Trimming shortened V by 0 bases and J by 8 bases, and 13 bases separated the two germline ends. CDR1 is DFQATT, CDR2 SNEGSKA, per germline (reference sequence). CDR3 amino acids: CSAREGSSKGYTF. The CDR3 bases are TGCAGTGCTAGAGAGGGTTCGAGTAAGGGCTACACCTTC.

The chain couples TRBV5-6 to TRBJ1-5, with D perhaps matching TRBD1 (6 bases). The V gene lost 2 bases and the J gene lost 1 base, with 13 bases spanning the gap. CDR3 length: 16 amino acids. Germline V CDR1 and CDR2: SGHDT, YYEEEE. CDR3 in amino acids: CASSFRGRGSNQPQHF. The CDR3 bases are TGTGCCAGCAGCTTCAGGGGACGGGGAAGCAATCAGCCCCAGCATTTT.

The J gene is TRBJ2-1, the V gene TRBV10-1, with 7 bases aligning to TRBD2. This CDR3 contains 15 residues. The V and J ends lost 3 bases and 4 bases, in that order; junction bases with no gene match: 6. Germline-derived CDR1 and CDR2 are WNHNN and SYGVQD (reference sequence). CDR3 nucleotides: TGCGCCAGCAGTGAAGCGGCTAGCGGATACAATGAGCAGTTCTTC. As protein: CASSEAASGYNEQFF.

The V call is TRBV4-2, the J call TRBJ1-6; TRBD1 agrees at 7 bases. Trimming took 4 bases from V and 9 from J; bases not matched to a gene: 12. This CDR3 has 16 residues. Germline V CDR1 and CDR2: LGHNA, YNFKEQ. CDR3 coding DNA: TGTGCCAGCAGCCGAGAGGGGGCAGGGAATTCTTCACCCCTCCACTTT. It encodes CASSREGAGNSSPLHF.

The CDR3 loop reads CASSPYSGAYEQYF. CDR3 sequence (DNA): TGTGCCAGCAGTCCATATTCAGGGGCCTACGAGCAGTACTTC. V is TRBV6-6 and J is TRBJ2-7; tentatively, D is TRBD1 (6 bases). CDR3 length equals 14 residues. The V end was cut by 5 bases, the J end by 2 bases, with 13 bases between. Germline V gene data show CDR1 as MNHNY and CDR2 as SVGAGI (reference sequence).

The chain carries TRBV29-1 and TRBJ1-2, with a possible D match to TRBD1 (6 bases). The CDR3 is 15 amino acids. Per the germline V gene, CDR1 is SQVTM and CDR2 is ANQGSEA. V was cut by 2 bases and J by 2 bases, with 15 bases left in between. This chain's CDR3 is CSVESGAGVNYGYTF. CDR3 nucleotide sequence: TGCAGCGTTGAATCGGGTGCAGGGGTCAACTATGGCTACACCTTC.

This clonotype was seen only a few times. This chain connects TRBV20-1 to TRBJ2-7; the D gene is possibly TRBD2 (6 bases). Germline assignment: CDR1 DFQATT and CDR2 SNEGSKA (reference sequence). The CDR3 has 17 residues. V was pared by 5 bases and J by 3 bases, with 26 bases between. The CDR3 sequence: CSARLAGAGSEGYEQYF. In DNA, the CDR3 is TGCAGTGCTCGCCTCGCCGGCGCGGGGAGTGAGGGCTACGAGCAGTACTTC.

The chain carries TRBV20-1 and TRBJ2-3; D is unclear. The CDR3 length is 14 residues. The V and J ends lost 1 base and 2 bases respectively, with 10 bases between them. Germline-derived CDR1 and CDR2 are DFQATT and SNEGSKA (reference sequence). This CDR3 is CSARGSTNTDTQYF. The CDR3 nucleotides read TGCAGTGCTAGAGGGTCTACCAACACAGATACGCAGTATTTT.

This sequence joins TRBV6-6 and TRBJ2-1; 7 positions match TRBD1. The closer fit of TRBJ2-7 to the DNA end suggests the J call may be wrong. CDR1 and CDR2 from the germline V gene are MNHNY and SVGAGI (reference sequence). The CDR3 has 13 amino acids. The CDR3, as DNA: TGTGCCATCCGACAGGGTTCGACCTACGAGCAGTACTTC. Protein: CAIRQGSTYEQYF.

The chain carries TRBV9 and TRBJ1-2; D is ambiguous. This CDR3 has 12 amino acids. The ends were cut back, 3 bases at V and 7 bases at J, with 10 bases in the middle. CDR1 is SGDLS and CDR2 is YYNGEE in the germline V gene. The CDR3, as DNA: TGTGCCAGCAGCGGAATCTCACCTGGCTACACCTTC. Translation: CASSGISPGYTF.

Worth noting for this clonotype: One junction end does not reproduce the germline sequence, and a read error may be involved. The rearrangement uses TRBV6-5 and TRBJ1-4; 7 bases line up with TRBD1. Germline V gene lookup returns CDR1 MNHEY and CDR2 SVGAGI. This CDR3 comprises 14 residues. CDR3 protein: CASRYLQQGEKLFF. As DNA, the CDR3 is TGTGCCAGCAGATACTTGCAACAGGGGGAAAAACTGTTTTTT.

Comment on this clonotype: Sequence at one end of the junction differs from germline and may be a read error. The V gene is TRBV6-2 or TRBV6-3, the J gene TRBJ2-3; 14 bases map to TRBD2. CDR1 and CDR2 (germline): MNHEY, SVGEGT. The CDR3 loop spans 16 amino acids. CDR3 sequence reads: CASSLRLAGGTDAQYF. The DNA for the CDR3 is TGTGCCAGCTCCCTACGACTAGCGGGGGGGACAGATGCGCAGTATTTT.

This chain uses TRBV11-2 with TRBJ2-5; 8 positions agree with TRBD2. The germline V gene has CDR1 SGHAT and CDR2 FQNNGV. The CDR3 runs 17 residues. Trimming at V came to 5 bases and at J to 5 bases, leaving 16 bases not matched to a gene. The CDR3 protein is CASSQETGTRQGETQYF. The CDR3, as DNA: TGTGCCAGCAGCCAAGAAACCGGGACTAGACAAGGGGAGACCCAGTACTTC.

V usage is TRBV5-1 and J usage is TRBJ2-5; the D is unclear. Per germline, CDR1 SGHRS and CDR2 YFSETQ. V was shortened by 6 bases and J by 1 base, with 4 bases between the two germline ends. There are 11 residues in the CDR3. CDR3 in amino acids: CASKAQETQYF. DNA for the CDR3: TGCGCCAGCAAGGCCCAAGAGACCCAGTACTTC.

V gene TRBV5-1 combines with J gene TRBJ2-6; 9 nucleotides match TRBD1. The CDR3 is 16 residues long. Germline V gene lookup returns CDR1 SGHRS and CDR2 YFSETQ. V gave up 4 bases and J gave up 2 bases; unmatched junction bases: 4. The CDR3 DNA sequence: TGCGCCAGCAGCGAAAGGACAGGGGCTGGGGCCAACGTCCTGACTTTC. Its translation: CASSERTGAGANVLTF.